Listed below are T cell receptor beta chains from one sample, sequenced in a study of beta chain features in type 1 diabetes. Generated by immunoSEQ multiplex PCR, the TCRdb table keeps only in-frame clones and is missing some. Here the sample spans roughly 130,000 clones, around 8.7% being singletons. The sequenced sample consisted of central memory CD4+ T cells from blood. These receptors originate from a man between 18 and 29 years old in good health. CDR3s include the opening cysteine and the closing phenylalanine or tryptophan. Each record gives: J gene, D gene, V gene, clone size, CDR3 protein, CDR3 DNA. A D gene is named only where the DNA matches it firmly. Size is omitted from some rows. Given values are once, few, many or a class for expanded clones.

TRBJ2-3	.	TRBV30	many	CAWSGSTGNTDTQYF	TGTGCCTGGAGTGGCTCAACGGGTAACACAGATACGCAGTATTTT
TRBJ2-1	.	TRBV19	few	CASSPRVPSSYNEQFF	TGTGCCAGTAGTCCCAGGGTCCCGAGCTCCTACAATGAGCAGTTCTTC
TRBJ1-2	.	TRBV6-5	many	CASRDRANYGYTF	TGTGCCAGCAGGGACAGAGCTAACTATGGCTACACCTTC
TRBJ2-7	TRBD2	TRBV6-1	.	CASSESNTSEAYEQYF	TGTGCCAGCAGTGAATCTAACACTAGCGAAGCCTACGAGCAGTACTTC
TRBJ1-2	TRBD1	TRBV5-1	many	CASSLGTGEDDYGYTF	TGCGCCAGCAGCTTGGGGACAGGGGAGGATGACTATGGCTACACCTTC
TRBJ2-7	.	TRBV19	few	CASNSQGAQDEQYF	TGTGCCAGTAACTCACAGGGAGCTCAGGACGAGCAGTACTTC
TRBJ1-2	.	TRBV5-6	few	CASSYDAQGRGYTF	TGTGCCAGCAGCTACGATGCCCAGGGAAGGGGCTACACCTTC
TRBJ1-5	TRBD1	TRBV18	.	CASSPSGQGPYSNQPQHF	TGTGCCAGCTCACCCTCCGGACAGGGACCTTATAGCAATCAGCCCCAGCATTTT
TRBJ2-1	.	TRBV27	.	CASSLYRDNEQFF	TGTGCCAGCAGTCTCTACAGGGACAATGAGCAGTTCTTC
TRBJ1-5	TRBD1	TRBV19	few	CASSPRRTGDSNQPQHF	TGTGCCAGTAGTCCTCGACGGACAGGGGATAGCAATCAGCCCCAGCATTTT
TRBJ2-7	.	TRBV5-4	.	CASSFTPPRGINEQYF	TGTGCCAGCAGCTTTACGCCCCCTCGGGGGATTAACGAGCAGTACTTC
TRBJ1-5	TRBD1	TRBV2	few	CASSRQGPRQPQHF	TGTGCCAGCAGTCGACAGGGCCCCAGGCAGCCCCAGCATTTT
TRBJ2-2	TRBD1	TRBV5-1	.	CASSLERTGVSGGELFF	TGCGCCAGCAGCCTAGAACGTACAGGGGTCTCTGGCGGGGAGCTGTTTTTT
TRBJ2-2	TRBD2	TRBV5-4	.	CASSSGLAGGPHTGELFF	TGTGCCAGCAGCTCGGGACTAGCGGGGGGGCCGCACACCGGGGAGCTGTTTTTT
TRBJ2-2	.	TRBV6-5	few	CASSQEGVRTGELFF	TGTGCCAGCAGTCAAGAAGGGGTGCGCACCGGGGAGCTGTTTTTT
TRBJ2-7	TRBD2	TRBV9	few	CASSALGTSGGEQYF	TGTGCCAGCAGCGCCTTGGGAACTAGCGGGGGCGAGCAGTACTTC
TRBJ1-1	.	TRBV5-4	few	CASSSGQTMNTEAFF	TGTGCCAGCAGCTCCGGACAGACAATGAACACTGAAGCTTTCTTT
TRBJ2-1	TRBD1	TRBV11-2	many	CASSTGQGGWNEQFF	TGTGCCAGCAGCACCGGACAGGGCGGGTGGAATGAGCAGTTCTTC
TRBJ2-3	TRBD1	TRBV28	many	CASSLLDRVAQYF	TGTGCCAGCAGCCTCCTCGACAGGGTAGCGCAGTATTTT
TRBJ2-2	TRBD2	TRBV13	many	CASSHRTGLAGELFF	TGTGCCAGCAGCCACCGCACGGGACTAGCCGGGGAGCTGTTTTTT
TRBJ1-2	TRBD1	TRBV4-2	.	CASSPPRGQGFDYGYTF	TGTGCCAGCAGCCCACCCAGGGGACAGGGGTTTGACTATGGCTACACCTTC
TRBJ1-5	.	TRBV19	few	CASSIQGSNQPQHF	TGTGCCAGTAGTATACAGGGGTCGAATCAGCCCCAGCATTTT
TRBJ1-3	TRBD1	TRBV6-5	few	CASSILPDRGNTIYF	TGTGCCAGCAGCATACTCCCGGACAGGGGAAACACCATATATTTT
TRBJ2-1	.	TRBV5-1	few	CASSLGRGYNEQFF	TGCGCCAGCAGCCTGGGTAGGGGCTACAATGAGCAGTTCTTC
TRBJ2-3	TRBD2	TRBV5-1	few	CASSLSAGSTDTQYF	TGCGCCAGCAGCTTGTCAGCGGGGAGCACAGATACGCAGTATTTT
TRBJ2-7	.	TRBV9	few	CASSPEGGYEQYF	TGTGCCAGCAGCCCCGAGGGGGGGTACGAGCAGTACTTC
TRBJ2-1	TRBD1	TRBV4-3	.	CASSLSDRTEQFF	TGCGCCAGCAGCCTCTCGGACAGGACTGAGCAGTTCTTC
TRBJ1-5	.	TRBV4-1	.	CASSRGLSNQPQHF	TGCGCCAGCAGCCGCGGACTTTCCAATCAGCCCCAGCATTTT
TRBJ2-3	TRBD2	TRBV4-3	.	CASSQDLSGRGDTQYF	TGCGCCAGCAGCCAAGACCTTAGCGGGAGGGGAGATACGCAGTATTTT
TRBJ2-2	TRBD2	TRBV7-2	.	CASSVTSGGVTGELFF	TGTGCCAGCAGCGTAACTAGCGGGGGAGTCACCGGGGAGCTGTTTTTT
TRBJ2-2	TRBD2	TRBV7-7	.	CASSQGLAGTGELFF	TGTGCCAGCAGCCAGGGACTAGCGGGCACCGGGGAGCTGTTTTTT
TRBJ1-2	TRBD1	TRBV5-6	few	CASSPGTGGVYGYTF	TGTGCCAGCAGCCCTGGGACAGGGGGGGTGTATGGCTACACCTTC
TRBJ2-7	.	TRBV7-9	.	CASSQEGGAMDEQYF	TGTGCCAGCAGCCAGGAGGGCGGGGCTATGGACGAGCAGTACTTC
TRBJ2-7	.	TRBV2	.	CASFPLSTRYYEQYF	TGTGCCAGCTTCCCTCTGAGTACTAGGTACTACGAGCAGTACTTC
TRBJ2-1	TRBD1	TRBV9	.	CASSVSSGTGRNEQFF	TGTGCCAGCAGCGTATCTTCCGGGACAGGGAGGAATGAGCAGTTCTTC
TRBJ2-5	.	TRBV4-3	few	CASRPGGGETQYF	TGCGCCAGCCGCCCTGGTGGAGGGGAGACCCAGTACTTC
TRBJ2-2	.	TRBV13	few	CASSLEQGANTGELFF	TGTGCCAGCAGCTTAGAGCAGGGCGCGAACACCGGGGAGCTGTTTTTT
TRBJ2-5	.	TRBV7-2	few	CASSLAWRDRETQYF	TGTGCCAGCAGCTTAGCATGGAGGGATCGGGAGACCCAGTACTTC
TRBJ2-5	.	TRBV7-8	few	CASSPQWGRETQYF	TGTGCCAGCAGCCCCCAATGGGGCCGGGAGACCCAGTACTTC
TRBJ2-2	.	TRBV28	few	CASSPGGNTGELFF	TGTGCCAGCAGCCCCGGGGGAAACACCGGGGAGCTGTTTTTT
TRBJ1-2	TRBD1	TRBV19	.	CASSIPGDRGYGYTF	TGTGCCAGTAGTATTCCGGGGGACAGGGGATACGGCTACACCTTC
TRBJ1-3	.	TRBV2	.	CASLFSPSGNTIYF	TGTGCCAGCCTTTTTTCTCCCTCTGGAAACACCATATATTTT
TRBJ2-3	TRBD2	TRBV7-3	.	CASSLGLAGGPTDTQYF	TGTGCCAGCAGCCTGGGACTAGCGGGGGGCCCCACAGATACGCAGTATTTT
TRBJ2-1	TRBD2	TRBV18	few	CASSPPSGGASEQFF	TGTGCCAGCTCACCACCTAGCGGGGGGGCTAGTGAGCAGTTCTTC